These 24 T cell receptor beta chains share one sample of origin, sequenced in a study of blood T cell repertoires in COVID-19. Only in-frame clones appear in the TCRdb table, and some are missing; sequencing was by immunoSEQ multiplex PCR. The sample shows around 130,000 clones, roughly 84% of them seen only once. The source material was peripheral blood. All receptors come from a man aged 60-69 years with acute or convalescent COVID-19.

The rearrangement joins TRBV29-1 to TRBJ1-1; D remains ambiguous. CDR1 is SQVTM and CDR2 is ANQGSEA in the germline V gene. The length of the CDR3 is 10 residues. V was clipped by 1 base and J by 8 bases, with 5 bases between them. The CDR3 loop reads CSVEVGEAFF. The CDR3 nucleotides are TGCAGCGTTGAAGTCGGGGAAGCTTTCTTT.

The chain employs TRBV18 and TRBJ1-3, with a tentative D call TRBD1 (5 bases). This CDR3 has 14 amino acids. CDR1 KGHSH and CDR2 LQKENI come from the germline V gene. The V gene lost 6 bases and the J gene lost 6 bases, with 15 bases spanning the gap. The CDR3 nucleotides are TGTGCCAGCTCCCCGGAAGGGGTGGCAAACACCATATATTTT. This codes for CASSPEGVANTIYF. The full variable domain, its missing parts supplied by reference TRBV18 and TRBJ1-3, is NAGVMQNPRHLVRRRGQEARLRCSPMKGHSHVYWYRQLPEEGLKFMVYLQKENIIDESGMPKERFSAEFPKEGPSILRIQQVVRGDSAAYFCASSPEGVANTIYFGEGSWLTVV.

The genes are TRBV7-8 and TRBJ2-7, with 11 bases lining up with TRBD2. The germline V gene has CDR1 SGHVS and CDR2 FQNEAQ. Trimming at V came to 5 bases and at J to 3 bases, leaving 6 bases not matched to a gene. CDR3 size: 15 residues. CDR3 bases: TGTGCCAGCAGCCCTAGACTAGCGGGGAACTACGAGCAGTACTTC. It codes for CASSPRLAGNYEQYF.

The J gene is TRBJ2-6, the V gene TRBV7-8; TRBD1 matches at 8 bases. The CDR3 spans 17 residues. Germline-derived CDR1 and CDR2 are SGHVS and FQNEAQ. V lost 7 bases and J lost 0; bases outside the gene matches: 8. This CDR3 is CASKPGQASSGANVLTF. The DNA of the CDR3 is TGTGCCAGCAAACCGGGACAGGCAAGCTCTGGGGCCAACGTCCTGACTTTC.

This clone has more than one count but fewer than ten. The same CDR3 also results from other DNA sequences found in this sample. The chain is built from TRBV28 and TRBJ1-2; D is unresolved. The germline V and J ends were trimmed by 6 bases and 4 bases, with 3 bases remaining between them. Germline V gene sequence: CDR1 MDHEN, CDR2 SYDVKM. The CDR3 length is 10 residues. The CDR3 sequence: CASSSYGYTF. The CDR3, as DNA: TGTGCCAGCAGCAGCTATGGCTACACCTTC.

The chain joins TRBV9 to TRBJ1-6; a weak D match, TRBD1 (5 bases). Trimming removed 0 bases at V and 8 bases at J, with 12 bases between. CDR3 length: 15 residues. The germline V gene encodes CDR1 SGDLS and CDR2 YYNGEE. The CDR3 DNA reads TGTGCCAGCAGCGTAGCTCAGGGCGCCCATTCACCCCTCCACTTT. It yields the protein CASSVAQGAHSPLHF.

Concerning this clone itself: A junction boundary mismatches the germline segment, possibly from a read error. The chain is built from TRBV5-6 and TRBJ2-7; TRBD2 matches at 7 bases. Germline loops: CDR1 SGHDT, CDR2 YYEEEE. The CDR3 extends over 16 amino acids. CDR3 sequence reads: CASTLGPAGGKGEQYF. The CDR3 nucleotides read TGTGCCAGCACCTTGGGGCCCGCCGGGGGGAAGGGCGAGCAGTACTTC.

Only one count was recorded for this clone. CDR3 sequence reads: CASGQGRPMNTEAFF. The CDR3 nucleotides are TGTGCCAGCGGACAGGGACGCCCAATGAACACTGAAGCTTTCTTT. The chain is built from TRBV7-9 and TRBJ1-1, with TRBD1 matching 8 bases. There are 15 residues in the CDR3. Per the germline V gene, CDR1 is SEHNR and CDR2 is FQNEAQ (reference sequence). Germline trimming cut 8 bases from V and 0 bases from J; bases unmatched to any gene: 8.

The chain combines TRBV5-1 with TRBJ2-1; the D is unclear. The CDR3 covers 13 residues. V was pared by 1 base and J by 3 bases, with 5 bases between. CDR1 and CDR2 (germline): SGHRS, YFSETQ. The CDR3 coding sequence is TGCGCCAGCAGCTTGCCCAGCTACAATGAGCAGTTCTTC. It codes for CASSLPSYNEQFF.

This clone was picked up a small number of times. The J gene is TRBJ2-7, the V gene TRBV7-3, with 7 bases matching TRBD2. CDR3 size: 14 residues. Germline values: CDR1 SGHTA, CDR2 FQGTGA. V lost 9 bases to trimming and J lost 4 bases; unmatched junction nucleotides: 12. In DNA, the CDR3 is TGTGCCAGAGTCCACGGGGGGAGGTCGTACGAGCAGTACTTC. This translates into CARVHGGRSYEQYF. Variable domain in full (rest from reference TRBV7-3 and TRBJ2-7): GAGVSQTPSNKVTEKGKYVELRCDPISGHTALYWYRQSLGQGPEFLIYFQGTGAADDSGLPNDRFFAVRPEGSVSTLKIQRTERGDSAVYLCARVHGGRSYEQYFGPGTRLTVT.

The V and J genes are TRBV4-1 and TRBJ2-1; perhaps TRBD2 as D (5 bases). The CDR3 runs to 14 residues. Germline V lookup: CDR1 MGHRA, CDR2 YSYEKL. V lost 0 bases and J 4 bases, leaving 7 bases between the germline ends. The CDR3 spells CASSQDTGYNEQFF. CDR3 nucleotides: TGCGCCAGCAGCCAAGATACGGGGTACAATGAGCAGTTCTTC.

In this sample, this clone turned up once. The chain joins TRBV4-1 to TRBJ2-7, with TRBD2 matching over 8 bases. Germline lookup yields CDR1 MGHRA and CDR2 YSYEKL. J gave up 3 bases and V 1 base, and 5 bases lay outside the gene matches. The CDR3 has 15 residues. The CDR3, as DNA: TGCGCCAGCAGCCAAGGGGGACTAGGCGGCTACGAGCAGTACTTC. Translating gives CASSQGGLGGYEQYF.

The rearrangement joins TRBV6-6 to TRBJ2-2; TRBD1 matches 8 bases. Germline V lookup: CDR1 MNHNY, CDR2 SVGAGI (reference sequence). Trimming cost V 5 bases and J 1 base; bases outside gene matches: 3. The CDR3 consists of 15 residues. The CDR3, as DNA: TGTGCCAGCAGTGGACAGGGATTGAACACCGGGGAGCTGTTTTTT. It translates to CASSGQGLNTGELFF.

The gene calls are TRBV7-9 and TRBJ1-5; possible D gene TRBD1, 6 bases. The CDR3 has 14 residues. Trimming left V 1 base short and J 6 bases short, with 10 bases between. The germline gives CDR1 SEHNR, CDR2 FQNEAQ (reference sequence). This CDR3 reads CASSLEGGAQPQHF. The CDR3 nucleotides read TGTGCCAGCAGCTTAGAAGGGGGTGCTCAGCCCCAGCATTTT.

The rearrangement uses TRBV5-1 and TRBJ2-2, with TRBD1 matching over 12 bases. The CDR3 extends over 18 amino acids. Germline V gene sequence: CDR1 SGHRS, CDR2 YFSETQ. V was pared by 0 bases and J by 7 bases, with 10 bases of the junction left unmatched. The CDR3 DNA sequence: TGCGCCAGCAGCTTGGATCCGGGACAGGGGGCGCTCGGCGGGGAGCTGTTTTTT. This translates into CASSLDPGQGALGGELFF. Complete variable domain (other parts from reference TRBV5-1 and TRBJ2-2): KAGVTQTPRYLIKTRGQQVTLSCSPISGHRSVSWYQQTPGQGLQFLFEYFSETQRNKGNFPGRFSGRQFSNSRSEMNVSTLELGDSALYLCASSLDPGQGALGGELFFGEGSRLTVL.

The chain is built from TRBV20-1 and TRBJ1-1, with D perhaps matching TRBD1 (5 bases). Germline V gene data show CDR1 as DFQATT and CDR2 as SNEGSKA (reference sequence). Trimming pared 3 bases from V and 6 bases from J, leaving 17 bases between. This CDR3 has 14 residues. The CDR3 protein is CSASGGATLAEAFF. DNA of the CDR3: TGCAGTGCTAGTGGTGGGGCGACGCTAGCTGAAGCTTTCTTT.

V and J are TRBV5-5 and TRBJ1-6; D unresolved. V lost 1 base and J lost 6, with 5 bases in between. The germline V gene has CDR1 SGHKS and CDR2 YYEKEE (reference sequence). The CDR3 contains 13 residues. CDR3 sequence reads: CASSLFGNSPLHF. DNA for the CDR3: TGTGCCAGCAGCTTGTTCGGTAATTCACCCCTCCACTTT. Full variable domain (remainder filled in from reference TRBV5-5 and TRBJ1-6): DAGVTQSPTHLIKTRGQQVTLRCSPISGHKSVSWYQQVLGQGPQFIFQYYEKEERGRGNFPDRFSARQFPNYSSELNVNALLLGDSALYLCASSLFGNSPLHFGNGTRLTVT.

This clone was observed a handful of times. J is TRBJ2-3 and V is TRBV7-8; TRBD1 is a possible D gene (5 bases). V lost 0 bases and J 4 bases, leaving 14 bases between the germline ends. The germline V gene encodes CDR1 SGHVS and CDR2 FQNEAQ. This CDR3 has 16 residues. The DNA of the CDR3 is TGTGCCAGCAGCTTAGCGGGGCTCTCCGGAGCAGATACGCAGTATTTT. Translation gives CASSLAGLSGADTQYF.

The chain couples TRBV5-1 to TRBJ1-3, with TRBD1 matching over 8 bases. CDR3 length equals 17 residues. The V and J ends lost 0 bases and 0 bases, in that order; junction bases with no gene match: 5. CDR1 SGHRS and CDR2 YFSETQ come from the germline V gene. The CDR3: CASSLVGTGISGNTIYF. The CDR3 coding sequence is TGCGCCAGCAGCTTGGTCGGGACAGGCATCTCTGGAAACACCATATATTTT.

CDR3 sequence: CASSFGTSTDTQYF. The CDR3 region has the DNA TGTGCCAGCAGCTTCGGGACTAGCACAGATACGCAGTATTTT. The chain couples TRBV5-4 to TRBJ2-3; D may be TRBD2 (6 bases). V was pared by 2 bases and J by 0 bases, with 7 bases between. Per the germline V gene, CDR1 is SGHNT and CDR2 is YYREEE (reference sequence). There are 14 residues in the CDR3.

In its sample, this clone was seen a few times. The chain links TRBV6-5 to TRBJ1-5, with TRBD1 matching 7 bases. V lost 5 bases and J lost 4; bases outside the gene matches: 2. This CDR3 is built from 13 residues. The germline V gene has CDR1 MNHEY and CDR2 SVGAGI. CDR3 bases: TGTGCCAGCAGTCAGGGGGGAAATCAGCCCCAGCATTTT. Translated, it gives CASSQGGNQPQHF.

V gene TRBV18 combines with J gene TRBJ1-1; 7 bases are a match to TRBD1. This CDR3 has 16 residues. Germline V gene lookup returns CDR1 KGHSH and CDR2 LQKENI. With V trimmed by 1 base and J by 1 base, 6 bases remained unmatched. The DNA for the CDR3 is TGTGCCAGCTCACCACTAGACAGGGCGGGGAACACTGAAGCTTTCTTT. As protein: CASSPLDRAGNTEAFF.

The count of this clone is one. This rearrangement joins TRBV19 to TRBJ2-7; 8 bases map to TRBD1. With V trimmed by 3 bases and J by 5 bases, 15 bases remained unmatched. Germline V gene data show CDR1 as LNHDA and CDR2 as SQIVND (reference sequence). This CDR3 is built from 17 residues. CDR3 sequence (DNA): TGTGCCAGTAGTATGTCATTTACAGGGGGGCTCCTCCACGAGCAGTACTTC. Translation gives CASSMSFTGGLLHEQYF.

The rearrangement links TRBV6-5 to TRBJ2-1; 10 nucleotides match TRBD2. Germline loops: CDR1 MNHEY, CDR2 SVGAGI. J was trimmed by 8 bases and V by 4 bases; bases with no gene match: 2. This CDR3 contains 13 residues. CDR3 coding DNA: TGTGCCAGCAGTTCTAGCGGGGGTTATGAGCAGTTCTTC. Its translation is CASSSSGGYEQFF.